This section outlines one TCR delta chain sequence together with its context. This clone has ten or more counts. The antigen it binds to is not known. Nothing much larger sits one base from this clone, and base qualities are not available. Library prep was done by multiplex PCR. Sequencing took place on an Illumina MiSeq. Both TCR gamma (TRG) and TCR delta (TRD) chains were sequenced from each sorted gammadelta T cell sample. As for how the authors treated the data: The repertoire analyses drew on clonotype tree plots, the accumulated frequency of the top 20 clonotypes, and diversity index (DI) and D75 metrics. Clone calls in TCRdb were regenerated from the public reads with CATT, after which identical DNA sequences shared one row. TCRdb, not the authors, supplied the V and J calls. This sample is represented by roughly 86,000 delta-chain clones; over 1.1% of them were singletons. Clones ranked in the top ten supply around 8.1% of the sample.

V is shortened by 4 bases, J by 4 bases, and the region joining them spans 28 bases. As encoded in the germline V gene, CDR1 is TSWWSYY while CDR2 is QGS. The CDR3 has 19 amino acids, counting the end cysteine and phenylalanine. CDR3 DNA is the only sequence kept; it has 57 bases, read in frame from the first base. For bulk TCR repertoire analysis, Vgamma9/Vdelta2+ and Vdelta2-negative gammadelta T cell populations were isolated by flow sorting from peripheral blood mononuclear cells. The data belong to a study of γδ T cells in repeated Plasmodium falciparum infection (dated by TCRdb to the early 2020s). About the investigation overall: Malian children exposed to intense seasonal malaria transmission were enrolled in the natural-infection arm and compared with Australian children matched for age and gender. In the study, the shaping of the human gammadelta T cell repertoire by repeated Plasmodium falciparum infection was examined using natural infection in Mali and controlled human malaria infection. Samples from controlled-infection subjects were taken at baseline, right before selected infections, and 21 days after each infection. Malian gammadelta TCR repertoires were analysed cross-sectionally during no-transmission periods and were analysed longitudinally across acute febrile malaria episodes. Four controlled human malaria infections were administered to roughly 5 malaria-naive U.S. adults over roughly 590 days by bites from P. falciparum NF54-infected Anopheles stephensi mosquitoes.

Results the study describes overall, beyond this receptor: Generalizability was limited because the Malian cohort was drawn from a small rural village of predominantly one ethnic group. The controlled-infection cohort was small, limiting analysis of inter-individual variability in gammadelta T cell responses. Waves of new clonotype selection in Vdelta2-negative, largely Vdelta1+, gammadelta TCR repertoires appeared to be driven by repeated controlled infections. Across time and infection, the Vgamma9/Vdelta2+ TCR repertoires showed a highly stable polyclonal makeup, with many TCRgamma sequences overlapping between individuals. Compared with the repertoires of Australian children, the Vdelta2-negative gammadelta TCR repertoires of Malian children appeared more clonally expanded, less diverse and less shared.

The source material was gamma-delta T cells from blood. The source of this sequence is a pool of human donors (malaria-infected and uninfected, not separated). This chain is built from TRDV1 and TRDJ1; the D segment is perhaps TRDD2 or TRDD3, each sharing 7 matched bases. The nucleotides are TGTGCTCTTGGGGGCCCGGGGATTTCCTACGCCTACTGGGGCGATAAACTCATCTTT. It is translated as CALGGPGISYAYWGDKLIF.